This T cell receptor beta chain is drawn from a study of blood T cell repertoires in COVID-19. Across the whole study: The United States, Italy and Spain supplied acute and convalescent COVID-19 samples. PBMCs, B-cell-depleted T cells, or T cells provided the cDNA or gDNA that made up the material.

Per the study methods: Reference gene primer amplification in the assay estimated nucleated cell counts. Profiling relied on immunoSEQ multiplex PCR, and the TCRdb table lists in-frame clones only, not all of them. That table supplies the V and J calls and clone size; D and trimming were determined from the DNA. The data hold some 60,000 clones, with about 83% observed a single time. Seattle's cohort entered during active infection and was followed longitudinally. Material for sequencing was peripheral blood. This TCR derives from a man in his forties or fifties with COVID-19, enrolled during active disease.

The CDR3 DNA is TGTGCCAGCAGTTACGGCCGCGGACTAGGGCAAGAGACCCAGTACTTC. Translating it yields CASSYGRGLGQETQYF. The V and J genes are TRBV6-5 and TRBJ2-5, with TRBD2 matching 7 bases. Trimming cost V 2 bases and J 2 bases; bases outside gene matches: 8. Germline CDR1 reads MNHEY; CDR2 reads SVGAGI. CDR3 length: 16 residues.